The 32 T cell receptor beta chains given below trace back to one sample, sequenced in a study of OX40 agonist ivuxolimab in advanced cancers. Libraries were prepared by immunoSEQ multiplex PCR; TCRdb keeps only in-frame clonotypes and omits some of them. Of about 14,000 clones listed, 75% to 85% were seen once; the top ten hold around a fifth. The sample here was CD4+ or CD8+ T cells sorted from blood, taken in a trial of the OX40 agonist ivuxolimab. These receptors originate from an adult with an advanced solid tumor such as melanoma, head and neck, liver or kidney cancer.

The V call is TRBV5-5, the J call TRBJ1-2; D ambiguous. V lost 0 bases and J lost 1, with 4 bases in between. The CDR3 length is 13 residues. Germline V CDR1 and CDR2: SGHKS, YYEKEE (reference sequence). The CDR3 coding sequence is TGTGCCAGCAGCTTGGACGTTAACTATGGCTACACCTTC. Protein sequence: CASSLDVNYGYTF.

The V and J genes are TRBV20-1 and TRBJ2-7; the D is unclear. V lost 2 bases and J lost 5, with 7 bases in between. CDR1 and CDR2 (germline): DFQATT, SNEGSKA (reference sequence). The CDR3 loop spans 11 amino acids. In nucleotides, the CDR3 is TGCAGTGCTAGACGGTCCCACGAGCAGTACTTC. Translated, it gives CSARRSHEQYF.

The J gene is TRBJ2-7, the V gene TRBV27; 9 positions agree with TRBD2. J was trimmed by 4 bases and V by 8 bases; bases with no gene match: 12. Germline V gives CDR1 MNHEY, CDR2 SMNVEV (reference sequence). The CDR3 has 15 residues. CDR3 sequence (DNA): TGTGCCAGCGCCGACCCGACTAGCGGACGATACGAGCAGTACTTC. Its protein is CASADPTSGRYEQYF.

This clone appeared a few times. CDR3 coding DNA: TGTGCCAGCAGCGTAGGGGGCAGGGACGACTACTCTGGAAACACCATATATTTT. It yields the protein CASSVGGRDDYSGNTIYF. The chain carries TRBV9 and TRBJ1-3; TRBD1 is a possible D gene (5 bases). Trimming cost V 0 bases and J 0 bases, with 16 bases left between them. Germline loops: CDR1 SGDLS, CDR2 YYNGEE. The CDR3 is 18 amino acids.

The V call is TRBV15, the J call TRBJ2-1, with TRBD2 matching 11 bases. Germline assignment: CDR1 LNHNV and CDR2 YYDKDF (reference sequence). This CDR3 contains 18 residues. After removal of 4 bases from V and 5 bases from J, the junction contained 13 bases not matched to a gene. The CDR3 region is CATSTRRVAGGRNNEQFF. The CDR3 DNA reads as TGTGCCACCAGCACCCGCCGTGTAGCGGGAGGGAGGAACAATGAGCAGTTCTTC.

V usage is TRBV5-6 and J usage is TRBJ2-7, with D maybe TRBD2 (5 bases). This CDR3 region has 14 residues. CDR1 is SGHDT and CDR2 is YYEEEE in the germline V gene. Trimming cost V 4 bases and J 2 bases, with 13 bases left between them. This chain's CDR3 is CASSLGGRTYEQYF. In DNA form, the CDR3 reads TGTGCCAGCAGCCTCGGAGGCAGAACCTACGAGCAGTACTTC. Full variable domain (rest looked up from reference TRBV5-6 and TRBJ2-7): DAGVTQSPTHLIKTRGQQVTLRCSPKSGHDTVSWYQQALGQGPQFIFQYYEEEERQRGNFPDRFSGHQFPNYSSELNVNALLLGDSALYLCASSLGGRTYEQYFGPGTRLTVT.

The chain recombines TRBV7-6 with TRBJ2-7; 7 nucleotides agree with TRBD1. V dropped 1 base and J dropped 0; count of bases not matched to a gene: 0. The V gene's germline CDR1 is SGHVS and CDR2 FNYEAQ. This CDR3 is built from 14 residues. The CDR3 DNA follows: TGTGCCAGCAGCTTAGGGGACAGCTCCTACGAGCAGTACTTC. Its translation is CASSLGDSSYEQYF.

A single count supports this clone. The chain joins TRBV21-1 to TRBJ2-2; the D call TRBD1 from the table was never checked on the DNA. TRBV21-1 is recorded as a pseudogene. The CDR3 runs 15 residues. This chain's CDR3 is CASSLRTGNTGELFF. CDR3 in DNA: TGTGCCAGCAGCCTTCGGACAGGGAACACCGGGGAGCTGTTTTTT.

Notes on this clone: Its ends do not fully match the called genes, so a read error is possible. The V gene is TRBV29-1, the J gene TRBJ2-5; 7 nucleotides align to TRBD2. The J call may be faulty, since TRBJ2-7 better matches the DNA end. The CDR3 is 13 amino acids. The V gene's germline CDR1 is SQVTM and CDR2 ANQGSEA. CDR3 protein: CSAVREYPYEQYF. In nucleotides, the CDR3 is TGTAGCGCTGTGCGGGAGTACCCTTACGAGCAGTACTTC.

The rearrangement joins TRBV7-9 to TRBJ1-2; D uncertain. The CDR3 is made up of 12 amino acids. Germline values: CDR1 SEHNR, CDR2 FQNEAQ (reference sequence). V was trimmed by 1 base and J by 6 bases, leaving 6 bases between them. CDR3 in DNA: TGTGCCAGCAGCTTAGGCAAGGATGGCTACACCTTC. Its protein is CASSLGKDGYTF.

This sequence joins TRBV5-7 and TRBJ2-5; D may be TRBD1 or TRBD2 (7 bases each). TRBV5-7 has ORF status, its function being uncertain. The ends were cut back, 1 base at V and 5 bases at J, with 21 bases in the middle. The CDR3 consists of 17 residues. Here the CDR3 reads CASSLSRGHRGDETQYF. The CDR3 region has the DNA TGTGCCAGCAGCTTGAGTAGGGGGCACCGGGGGGATGAGACCCAGTACTTC.

The chain couples TRBV10-3 to TRBJ2-1, with D tentatively TRBD1 or TRBD2 (5 bases each). Trimming cost V 0 bases and J 2 bases, with 11 bases left between them. The CDR3 is made up of 16 amino acids. Germline lookup yields CDR1 ENHRY and CDR2 SYGVKD. CDR3 nucleotides: TGTGCCATCAGTGAGTCGAGCCAGGGAGCCTACAATGAGCAGTTCTTC. Residues: CAISESSQGAYNEQFF.

This chain uses TRBV11-2 with TRBJ2-7; 9 bases are shared with TRBD1. Germline V CDR1 and CDR2: SGHAT, FQNNGV. This CDR3 comprises 16 residues. The J segment lost 3 bases and the V segment lost 5 bases, leaving 11 bases of the junction unmatched. CDR3 DNA sequence: TGTGCCAGCAGCCCTTGGGGGACAGGGTTAAGCTACGAGCAGTACTTC. Protein: CASSPWGTGLSYEQYF.

Only a few counts were recorded for this clone. The rearrangement links TRBV21-1 to TRBJ1-2; TRBD1 is the table's D call and was not checked against the DNA. TRBV21-1 is classified as a pseudogene. This CDR3 has 16 amino acids. CDR3 region: CASSGPRQGLYYGYTF. CDR3 sequence (DNA): TGTGCCAGCAGCGGACCAAGACAGGGATTATACTATGGCTACACCTTC.

J is TRBJ2-7 and V is TRBV30; 8 nucleotides align to TRBD2. The junction had 8 bases not matched to a gene; V was cut back by 2 bases and J by 2 bases. The CDR3 has 15 amino acids. The germline CDR1 and CDR2 sequences are GTSNPN and SVGIG (reference sequence). CDR3 protein: CAWSLGTGGTYEQYF. CDR3 nucleotide sequence: TGTGCCTGGAGTCTCGGGACGGGAGGGACCTACGAGCAGTACTTC.

V usage is TRBV11-1 and J usage is TRBJ1-5; D remains ambiguous. The CDR3 has 14 residues. V lost 5 bases, J lost 0 bases, and 8 bases lay in between. Germline V gives CDR1 SGHAT, CDR2 FQDESV (reference sequence). The CDR3 DNA is TGTGCCAGCAGCCCCGTTTCTAGCAATCAGCCCCAGCATTTT. It yields the protein CASSPVSSNQPQHF.

By its share, this clone is medium-sized. The chain links TRBV6-5 to TRBJ2-1; D is ambiguous. CDR1 and CDR2 from the germline V gene are MNHEY and SVGAGI. Trimming took 6 bases from V and 6 from J, leaving 12 bases between them. The CDR3 is made up of 13 amino acids. CDR3 amino acids: CASSPSGGNEQFF. CDR3 bases: TGTGCCAGCAGCCCCTCGGGCGGCAATGAGCAGTTCTTC.

The V gene is TRBV29-1, the J gene TRBJ1-1; D not resolved. Trimming left V 5 bases short and J 6 bases short, with 13 bases between. The CDR3 contains 12 residues. Per germline, CDR1 SQVTM and CDR2 ANQGSEA. The DNA of the CDR3 is TGCAGCGTTCATTTTGAGACGCCTGAAGCTTTCTTT. Amino acid sequence: CSVHFETPEAFF.

The table lists this clone with a few counts. The V call is TRBV7-6, the J call TRBJ2-7; 7 bases match TRBD1. CDR1 SGHVS and CDR2 FNYEAQ come from the germline V gene. Germline trimming cut 6 bases from V and 3 bases from J; bases unmatched to any gene: 5. CDR3 length: 13 residues. The CDR3 protein is CASRPDRDYEQYF. CDR3 sequence (DNA): TGTGCCAGCAGGCCCGACAGGGACTACGAGCAGTACTTC.

This chain joins TRBV10-1 and TRBJ2-7; the match to TRBD2 covers 12 bases. Germline V CDR1 and CDR2: WNHNN, SYGVQD (reference sequence). J gave up 0 bases and V 4 bases, and 7 bases lay outside the gene matches. The CDR3 consists of 17 residues. The CDR3 DNA follows: TGCGCCAGCAGTGTGGCTAGCGGGGGGGTCAGCTCCTACGAGCAGTACTTC. Its translation: CASSVASGGVSSYEQYF.

This chain joins TRBV9 and TRBJ2-7; the match to TRBD2 covers 7 bases. This CDR3 has 15 amino acids. V gave up 0 bases and J gave up 2 bases; unmatched junction bases: 5. CDR1 is SGDLS, CDR2 YYNGEE, per germline. CDR3 in amino acids: CASSVGGGEAYEQYF. The CDR3 DNA reads TGTGCCAGCAGCGTAGGTGGGGGGGAGGCCTACGAGCAGTACTTC.

The chain has TRBV14 and TRBJ2-7; the D is unclear. Germline V lookup: CDR1 SGHDN, CDR2 FVKESK. The CDR3 covers 13 residues. Trimming shortened V by 9 bases and J by 0 bases, and 12 bases separated the two germline ends. CDR3 residues: CASSWESSYEQYF. CDR3 DNA sequence: TGTGCCAGTTCGTGGGAAAGCTCCTACGAGCAGTACTTC.

The V call is TRBV4-3, the J call TRBJ1-2; D unclear. This CDR3 region has 15 residues. The V gene lost 4 bases and the J gene lost 4 bases, with 16 bases spanning the gap. Germline-derived CDR1 and CDR2 are LGHNA and YSLEER. Written as DNA, the CDR3 is TGCGCCAGCAGCCTACGCACGCAGACGGCCTATGGCTACACCTTC. Translation gives CASSLRTQTAYGYTF.

V gene TRBV7-3 combines with J gene TRBJ2-1; 12 bases map to TRBD2. V lost 5 bases and J lost 5; bases outside the gene matches: 7. The CDR3 length is 16 residues. Germline-derived CDR1 and CDR2 are SGHTA and FQGTGA. The CDR3 sequence: CASSRGLAGFNNEQFF. The CDR3 DNA sequence: TGTGCCAGCAGCCGCGGACTAGCGGGATTTAACAATGAGCAGTTCTTC. The variable domain in full, completed from reference TRBV7-3 and TRBJ2-1, reads GAGVSQTPSNKVTEKGKYVELRCDPISGHTALYWYRQSLGQGPEFLIYFQGTGAADDSGLPNDRFFAVRPEGSVSTLKIQRTERGDSAVYLCASSRGLAGFNNEQFFGPGTRLTVL.

V usage is TRBV7-8 and J usage is TRBJ2-7; 9 bases are shared with TRBD2. The CDR3 covers 14 residues. CDR1 and CDR2 from the germline V gene are SGHVS and FQNEAQ. J was trimmed by 6 bases and V by 1 base; bases with no gene match: 4. The CDR3 reads CASSLGAGGSEQYF. CDR3 coding DNA: TGTGCCAGCAGCTTAGGAGCGGGAGGCTCCGAGCAGTACTTC.

The table lists this clone with a few counts. The V gene is TRBV5-5, the J gene TRBJ2-3, with 11 bases aligning to TRBD2. V gave up 2 bases and J gave up 4 bases; unmatched junction bases: 0. CDR3 length equals 14 residues. CDR1 is SGHKS and CDR2 is YYEKEE in the germline V gene (reference sequence). CDR3: CASSLLAGADTQYF. DNA of the CDR3: TGTGCCAGCAGCTTACTAGCGGGAGCAGATACGCAGTATTTT.

This rearrangement joins TRBV28 to TRBJ2-2; 8 nucleotides line up with TRBD1. Germline CDR1 reads MDHEN; CDR2 reads SYDVKM. V was clipped by 1 base and J by 5 bases; unmatched bases: 3. This CDR3 comprises 15 residues. The CDR3 sequence is CASSLSDRETGELFF. The CDR3 region has the DNA TGTGCCAGCAGTTTATCGGACAGGGAGACCGGGGAGCTGTTTTTT.

As DNA, the CDR3 is TGTGCCATCAGTGACTACGGGACTAGCAGGGCCGGGGAGCTGTTTTTT. Its translation is CAISDYGTSRAGELFF. The chain combines TRBV10-3 with TRBJ2-2; 9 nucleotides align to TRBD2. Trimming at V came to 3 bases and at J to 6 bases, leaving 8 bases not matched to a gene. CDR1 and CDR2 (germline): ENHRY, SYGVKD. This CDR3 comprises 16 residues.

The J gene is TRBJ2-5, the V gene TRBV2; possible D gene TRBD1, 6 bases. The CDR3 totals 14 residues. CDR1 and CDR2 from the germline V gene are SNHLY and FYNNEI. V lost 10 bases, J lost 5 bases, and 20 bases lay in between. CDR3 in amino acids: CATTGRVLRETQYF. As DNA, the CDR3 is TGTGCCACAACAGGGCGGGTTTTGAGGGAGACCCAGTACTTC.

The CDR3: CASSLTGGSTYEQYF. The CDR3 nucleotides read TGTGCCAGCAGCTTAACGGGGGGGAGCACCTACGAGCAGTACTTC. This sequence joins TRBV7-3 and TRBJ2-7; 7 nucleotides align to TRBD2. This CDR3 is 15 amino acids long. CDR1 is SGHTA and CDR2 is FQGTGA in the germline V gene. V lost 0 bases, J lost 2 bases, and 4 bases stayed unmatched.

V is TRBV5-6 and J is TRBJ2-7; maybe TRBD1 (6 bases). The germline CDR1 and CDR2 sequences are SGHDT and YYEEEE. V was cut by 3 bases and J by 6 bases, with 16 bases left in between. CDR3 length: 14 residues. The CDR3 spells CASSSQGYVFEQYF. The CDR3 bases are TGTGCCAGCAGCTCACAGGGTTACGTTTTCGAGCAGTACTTC.

The chain joins TRBV28 to TRBJ1-2, with 7 bases fitting TRBD1. Germline V gene sequence: CDR1 MDHEN, CDR2 SYDVKM. The CDR3 is 15 amino acids. V lost 4 bases, J lost 4 bases, and 9 bases stayed unmatched. This CDR3 reads CASSYPGQLSYGYTF. The CDR3 DNA is TGTGCCAGCAGTTATCCGGGACAGCTTAGCTATGGCTACACCTTC.